This T cell receptor (beta chain) stems from a study of control samples from healthy donors and cancer patients. CDR1 is KGHSH, CDR2 LQKENI, per germline. Trimming cost V 2 bases and J 6 bases, with 2 bases left between them. CDR3 size: 11 residues. This clone was picked up one time. The assay was immunoSEQ multiplex PCR, and TCRdb's table has in-frame clones only and misses some. This sample has some 130,000 clones, with roughly 92% found just once. The sequenced material came from blood. The gene calls are TRBV18 and TRBJ2-1; D unclear. This sequence originates from a young man in good health. The CDR3 loop is CASSPSNEQFF. CDR3 bases: TGTGCCAGCTCACCATCCAATGAGCAGTTCTTC. The full variable domain, rest sourced from reference TRBV18 and TRBJ2-1, is NAGVMQNPRHLVRRRGQEARLRCSPMKGHSHVYWYRQLPEEGLKFMVYLQKENIIDESGMPKERFSAEFPKEGPSILRIQQVVRGDSAAYFCASSPSNEQFFGPGTRLTVL.